This is a list of T cell receptor beta chains from one sample in a study of vaccination effects on CD4 cells after COVID-19. No antigen is known for these receptors. Sequencing was performed with immunoSEQ multiplex PCR; in TCRdb, only in-frame clones are kept and a portion is missing. The sample has about 22,000 clones, about 68% seen once. The sample was CD4+ T cells from PBMCs cultured with HCoV-NL63 spike peptides, taken before COVID-19 vaccination. These receptor sequences come from a human donor who received a COVID-19 vaccine. Both conserved end residues are part of each CDR3. Fields, in order: J gene, V gene, CDR3 protein.

TRBJ2-1 TRBV28 CASSLRLDNEQFF
TRBJ1-3 TRBV5-1 CASSSLRDGASGNTIYF
TRBJ1-6 TRBV27 CASSPGQGGSYNSPLHF
TRBJ1-5 TRBV21-1 CASSTKYQPQHF
TRBJ2-7 TRBV18 CASSPPGGYEQYF
TRBJ2-5 TRBV20-1 CSAGTERTQYF
TRBJ2-3 TRBV9 CASSAGIAGGRDTQYF
TRBJ1-1 TRBV14 CASSQGKRRTTEAFF
TRBJ1-1 TRBV11-2 CASSLGGRANTEAFF
TRBJ1-2 TRBV12-3/TRBV12-4 CASGQGANYGYTF
TRBJ2-7 TRBV14 CASSRYRYEQYF
TRBJ1-1 TRBV6-4 CASSDGGARTEAFF
TRBJ1-2 TRBV5-8 CASSLAGTGNYGYTF
TRBJ1-6 TRBV27 CASSGSWNNSPLHF
TRBJ1-2 TRBV28 CASSFWTGGEAGYGYTF
TRBJ1-4 TRBV5-1 CASSPSGTANEKLFF
TRBJ2-7 TRBV19 CASSPVSRGPSYEQYF
TRBJ2-1 TRBV6-5 CASRPGTSGYNEQFF
TRBJ1-1 TRBV7-2 CASSPSKAVRVAFF
TRBJ1-1 TRBV19 CASSIGSMNTEAFF
TRBJ2-5 TRBV5-4 CASSLIGGEETQYF
TRBJ1-1 TRBV5-1 CASSWGGQPEAFF
TRBJ2-7 TRBV5-1 CASSPRGGTYEQYF
TRBJ2-2 TRBV30 CACTTVGRYGELFF
TRBJ1-1 TRBV23-1 CASSQSCRARRMNTEAFF
TRBJ1-2 TRBV14 CASSQDLLHTRYGYTF
TRBJ2-2 TRBV6-5 CASSSTGLENTGELFF
TRBJ2-7 TRBV4-2 CASSQAAQGPYEQYF
TRBJ1-3 TRBV5-6 CASSLAKTPGNTIYF